The T cell receptor beta chain described here comes from a study of shared clonotypes between healthy human individuals (dated by TCRdb to about 2020). Context from the whole study: The cohort included three men and a couple of women between 18 and 49 years of age. To estimate repertoire size and how much clonotypes are shared between individuals, the study performed deep sequencing of blood TCR repertoires from about five healthy adults. For each donor, CD4 naive and CD4 memory were each given three plates, CD8 naive was given two plates, and CD8 memory was given one plate. Leukapheresis yielded between about 0.9 and 9.5 billion PBMCs per donor. To increase sequencing depth and limit assay-specific biases, different laboratories used diverse techniques to prepare libraries and sequence TCR repertoires. Overall study results and their limits: Incomplete sequencing was indicated by rarefaction of sorted-subset datasets, despite the large sequencing depth. Higher generation probabilities were observed for clonotypes shared by all four sorted-subset donors than for non-shared clonotypes. Pairwise subsampling indicated that sequencing depth was expected to affect the degree of clonotype sharing among donors. Approximately 5% of naive CD4, 3.5% of naive CD8, 2.3% of memory CD4, and approximately 0.39% of memory CD8 clonotypes were shared across a few donors. Larger estimated clonotype richness was generally found for naive subsets than for memory subsets. Only blood was sampled, and tissue TCR repertoires likely differ from those in blood. Because the study included a small number of donors, the genetic and exposure-history diversity represented was limited.

CDR1 and CDR2 (SEHNR, FQNEAQ) derive from the germline V gene (reference sequence). Taken from cysteine to phenylalanine, the CDR3 has 14 residues. The retained sequence is limited to the CDR3, 42 bases, with the frame set at the first base. Trimming at the junction amounts to 1 base on V and 2 bases on J, and the germline ends lie 8 bases apart. Using the deep immunoSEQ assay, multiplex PCR amplified TCR CDR3 regions from genomic DNA. Extracted genomic DNA from each cell subset was distributed evenly across all wells of several immunoSEQ 96-well plates, and each plate was treated as a replicate. Each replicate PCR for sorted subsets received about 0.2 ug genomic DNA, equal to about 30,000 T cell genomes. The purified libraries were quantified using a Qubit 3.0 fluorometer, sized with a Bioanalyzer 2100, and then quantified again using the KAPA Library Quantification kit. Every immunoSEQ 96-well plate was sequenced on a dedicated single-read 150-cycle Illumina NextSeq 550 flow cell. As for the authors' bioinformatics: The immunoSEQ output contained only junctional sequences without quality scores, so filtering could not match that applied to full-length reads. To assign V/J genes and CDR3, sequences were annotated using PyIR, a Python wrapper for IgBLAST v1.9, with IMGT germline references. Reads were filtered out if the reads had weak V/J assignments (E-value above 1e-6), no CDR3, stop codons, out-of-frame junctions, or ambiguous translated residues. A V3J clonotype was defined by an identical inferred V gene, J gene, and CDR3 amino acid sequence. To compute the percentage overlap between repertoires, the number of shared unique clonotypes was divided by the size of the smaller repertoire. Three approaches were used to assess repertoire richness: RTK rarefaction, the Chao1 estimator, and Recon v2.1 estimates of unobserved clonotypes. Generation probabilities were computed with OLGA for all TCRbeta clonotypes obtained by the gDNA method from several donors. TCRdb limited this immuneACCESS table to in-frame rearrangements with V and J called. A share of clones is missing; checked studies link under half to unresolved V genes, and the rest is unexplained. V and J calls and clone size follow that table, whereas D and trimming were derived from the DNA. In this sample the table shows some 1,900,000 clones, approximately 94% of which occur a single time. Around 1% of the sample belongs to the ten largest clones.

CD8 naive samples were obtained by positive selection for CCR7 among CD45RO-negative cells, yielding a CD45RA+CCR7+ population from which TemRA cells were excluded. The donors were healthy, HIV-negative adults with no recently reported acute infections or vaccinations. Every donor was a Caucasian adult residing in Nashville, Tennessee, USA. Blood was obtained by leukapheresis, after which PBMCs were separated by Ficoll-Histopaque density gradient centrifugation and cryopreserved in liquid nitrogen vapor phase. Analytical flow cytometry was used to check the purity and quantity of every magnetically sorted T cell population. Genomic DNA was isolated from every sorted fraction and measured by UV absorbance on a Nanodrop 2000c. Details on this clone: The antigen it recognizes is unknown. No base quality information exists; no much larger clone differs at one position. Other DNA sequences within the sample encode an identical CDR3.

This chain joins TRBV7-9 to TRBJ2-5; the D segment may tentatively be TRBD1 or TRBD2, each giving 5 matched bases. The TCR originated in a man aged 18-30 years in good health. Sequencing input: naive CD8+ T cells sorted from blood. The cell subset or site label, as the study defines it: CD45RA+CCR7+. The CDR3 has the sequence CASSLEWGQETQYF. The DNA sequence follows: TGTGCCAGCAGCTTAGAATGGGGGCAAGAGACCCAGTACTTC.